The text below deals with one T cell receptor (beta chain). Its target is not known. These data are taken from a study of blood T cells in healthy people across ages. Study outcomes and limitations: CMV infection status of these donors was not known. Naive T cell percentage strongly correlated with TCR beta diversity.

It was with a sample-barcoded 5' primer and a J-beta primer mix that a second PCR of about 6 to 11 cycles was run. A tag from a template-switch adaptor with 12 random nucleotides marked each cDNA molecule. TCRdb itself ran the 5' RACE reads through MiXCR, one entry per CDR3 protein. The sample has about a million distinct CDR3 sequences, around 48% seen once. For every donor, a draw yielded 9.5 to 10 milliliters of peripheral blood. The source is a man younger than 40 in good health. Sequencing was done on a sample of blood.

The CDR3 region is CASESGQGSYEQYF. The DNA for the CDR3 is TGTGCCAGCGAATCTGGACAGGGGAGCTACGAGCAGTACTTC. The V call is TRBV28, the J call TRBJ2-7; the match to TRBD1 covers 9 bases. The CDR3 loop spans 14 amino acids. J gave up 3 bases and V 8 bases, and 8 bases lay outside the gene matches. Germline V CDR1 and CDR2: MDHEN, SYDVKM.